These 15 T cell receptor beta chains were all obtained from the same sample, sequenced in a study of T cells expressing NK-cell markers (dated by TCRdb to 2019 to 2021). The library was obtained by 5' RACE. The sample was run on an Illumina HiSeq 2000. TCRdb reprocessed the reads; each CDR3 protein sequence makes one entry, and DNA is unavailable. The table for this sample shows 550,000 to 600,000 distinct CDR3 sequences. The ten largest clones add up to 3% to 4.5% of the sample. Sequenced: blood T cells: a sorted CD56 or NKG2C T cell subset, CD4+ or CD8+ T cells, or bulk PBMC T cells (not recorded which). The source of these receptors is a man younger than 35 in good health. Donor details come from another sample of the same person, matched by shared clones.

The CDR3 here is CSARTLTSGDTDTQYF. This chain links TRBV20-1 with TRBJ2-3; TCRdb reports TRBD2, a call that lacks DNA to check it against. The CDR3 loop spans 16 amino acids. Germline V gene data show CDR1 as DFQATT and CDR2 as SNEGSKA (reference sequence).

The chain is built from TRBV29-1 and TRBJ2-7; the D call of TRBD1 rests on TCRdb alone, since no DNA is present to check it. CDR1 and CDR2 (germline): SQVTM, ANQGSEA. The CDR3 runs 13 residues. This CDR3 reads CSVGDRSLYEQYF.

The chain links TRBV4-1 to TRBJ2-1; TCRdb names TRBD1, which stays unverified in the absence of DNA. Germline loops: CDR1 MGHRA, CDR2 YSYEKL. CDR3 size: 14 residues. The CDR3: CASSQRTGGAEQFF.

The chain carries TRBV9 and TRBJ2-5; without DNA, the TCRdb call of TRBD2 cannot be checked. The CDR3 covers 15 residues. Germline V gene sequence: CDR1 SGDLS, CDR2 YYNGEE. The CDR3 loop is CASSVGRGHQETQYF.

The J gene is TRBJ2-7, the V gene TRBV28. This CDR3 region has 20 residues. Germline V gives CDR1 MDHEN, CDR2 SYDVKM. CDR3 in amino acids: CASSLEKGIRITGKGYEQYF.

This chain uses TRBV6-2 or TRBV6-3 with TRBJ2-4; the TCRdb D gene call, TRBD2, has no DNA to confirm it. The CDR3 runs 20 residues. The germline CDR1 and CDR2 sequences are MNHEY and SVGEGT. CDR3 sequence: CASSLIRPNREGLAKNIQYF.

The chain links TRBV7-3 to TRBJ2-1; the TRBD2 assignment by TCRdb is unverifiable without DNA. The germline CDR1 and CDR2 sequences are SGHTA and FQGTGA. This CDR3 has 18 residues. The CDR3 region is CASSLTWASGSMRNEQFF.

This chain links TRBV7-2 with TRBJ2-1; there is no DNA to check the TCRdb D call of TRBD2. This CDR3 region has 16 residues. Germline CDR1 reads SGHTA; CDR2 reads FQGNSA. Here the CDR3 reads CASSLVGASIVNEQFF.

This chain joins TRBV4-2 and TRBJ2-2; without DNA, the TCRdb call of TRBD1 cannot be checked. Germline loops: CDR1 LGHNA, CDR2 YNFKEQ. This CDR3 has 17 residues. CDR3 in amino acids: CASSQVGGAGSVGELFF.

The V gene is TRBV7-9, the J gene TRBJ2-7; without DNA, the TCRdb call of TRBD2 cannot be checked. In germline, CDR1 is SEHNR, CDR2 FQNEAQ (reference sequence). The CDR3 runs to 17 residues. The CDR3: CASSLVPGLSASYEQYF.

Here the CDR3 reads CASSLPGSVRSEQYF. The chain recombines TRBV28 with TRBJ2-7; the D call of TRBD1 rests on TCRdb alone, since no DNA is present to check it. CDR1 is MDHEN, CDR2 SYDVKM, per germline. The CDR3 totals 15 residues. The variable domain in full, with the rest retrieved from reference TRBV28 and TRBJ2-7, is DVKVTQSSRYLVKRTGEKVFLECVQDMDHENMFWYRQDPGLGLRLIYFSYDVKMKEKGDIPEGYSVSREKKERFSLILESASTNQTSMYLCASSLPGSVRSEQYFGPGTRLTVT.

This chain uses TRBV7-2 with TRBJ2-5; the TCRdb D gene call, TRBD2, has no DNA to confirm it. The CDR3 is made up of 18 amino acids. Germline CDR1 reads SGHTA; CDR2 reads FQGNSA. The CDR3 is CASSLAALAARRGETQYF.

The CDR3 loop is CATSDAGGWTGELFF. V gene TRBV24-1 combines with J gene TRBJ2-2; TCRdb outputs TRBD1, but without DNA this stays unchecked. From germline, CDR1 is KGHDR and CDR2 SFDVKD. CDR3 length: 15 residues.

CDR3 region: CASSQVGPYGYTF. The gene calls are TRBV3-1 and TRBJ1-2. The CDR3 runs to 13 residues. Germline lookup yields CDR1 LGHDT and CDR2 YNNKEL (reference sequence).

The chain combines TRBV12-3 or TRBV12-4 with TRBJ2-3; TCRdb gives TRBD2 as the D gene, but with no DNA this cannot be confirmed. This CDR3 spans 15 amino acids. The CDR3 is CASSFYRRDTDTQYF.